One sample yielded the 12 T cell receptor beta chains listed below, sequenced in a study of OX40 agonist ivuxolimab in advanced cancers. Libraries were prepared by immunoSEQ multiplex PCR; TCRdb keeps only in-frame clonotypes and omits some of them. Of about 38,000 clones listed, 80% to 90% are singletons. Sequenced material: CD4+ or CD8+ T cells sorted from blood, taken in a trial of the OX40 agonist ivuxolimab. These receptors all come from an adult with an advanced solid tumor such as melanoma, head and neck, liver or kidney cancer.

V gene TRBV19 combines with J gene TRBJ2-7; D is tentatively TRBD1 or TRBD2 (5 bases each). From germline, CDR1 is LNHDA and CDR2 SQIVND (reference sequence). The V end lost 4 bases, the J end lost 9 bases, and 19 bases lay between the germline ends. The length of the CDR3 is 14 residues. Here the CDR3 reads CASSTTGRNSRQYF. The CDR3 DNA follows: TGTGCCAGTAGTACCACGGGACGAAATAGTCGGCAGTACTTC. Filled out from reference TRBV19 and TRBJ2-7, the complete variable domain reads DGGITQSPKYLFRKEGQNVTLSCEQNLNHDAMYWYRQDPGQGLRLIYYSQIVNDFQKGDIAEGYSVSREKKESFPLTVTSAQKNPTAFYLCASSTTGRNSRQYFGPGTRLTVT.

The rearrangement uses TRBV7-2 and TRBJ2-3, with D perhaps matching TRBD2 (5 bases). CDR3 length equals 14 residues. CDR1 and CDR2 (germline): SGHTA, FQGNSA. V was cut by 7 bases and J by 2 bases, with 13 bases left in between. The CDR3: CASILTGITDTQYF. The CDR3 nucleotides are TGTGCCAGCATCTTGACGGGAATCACAGATACGCAGTATTTT.

This chain joins TRBV9 and TRBJ2-1, with 7 bases aligning to TRBD2. CDR1 is SGDLS and CDR2 is YYNGEE in the germline V gene. The CDR3 runs 18 residues. Trimming cost V 0 bases and J 5 bases; bases outside gene matches: 14. The CDR3 protein is CASSVGQAGWSLNNEQFF. CDR3 in DNA: TGTGCCAGCAGCGTAGGACAAGCGGGATGGTCATTAAACAATGAGCAGTTCTTC.

The chain employs TRBV7-9 and TRBJ2-2; TRBD2 is a possible D gene (7 bases). Between the trimmed V and J ends, which lost 3 bases and 4 bases, there was a span of 15 bases. There are 16 residues in the CDR3. Germline assignment: CDR1 SEHNR and CDR2 FQNEAQ (reference sequence). The CDR3 DNA reads TGTGCCAGCAGCTTTGGGGGGGGCGCCGCCACCGGGGAGCTGTTTTTT. It encodes CASSFGGGAATGELFF.

The V call is TRBV7-9, the J call TRBJ2-3; the match to TRBD2 covers 9 bases. Germline assignment: CDR1 SEHNR and CDR2 FQNEAQ (reference sequence). The CDR3 is 15 amino acids. J gave up 4 bases and V 2 bases, and 4 bases lay outside the gene matches. The CDR3 region is CASSLISGSSDTQYF. DNA of the CDR3: TGTGCCAGCAGCTTAATTAGCGGGAGTTCAGATACGCAGTATTTT.

This clone was picked up one time. The rearrangement uses TRBV7-9 and TRBJ2-1, with a possible D match to TRBD2 (6 bases). The CDR3 extends over 17 amino acids. Trimming shortened V by 1 base and J by 8 bases, and 21 bases separated the two germline ends. Germline CDR1 reads SEHNR; CDR2 reads FQNEAQ (reference sequence). The DNA of the CDR3 is TGTGCCAGCAGCTTAGTTCTTTCCGGAGGGACTCGGGATGAGCAGTTCTTC. Amino acids: CASSLVLSGGTRDEQFF. The entire variable domain, with the rest obtained from reference TRBV7-9 and TRBJ2-1, is as follows: DTGVSQNPRHKITKRGQNVTFRCDPISEHNRLYWYRQTLGQGPEFLTYFQNEAQLEKSRLLSDRFSAERPKGSFSTLEIQRTEQGDSAMYLCASSLVLSGGTRDEQFFGPGTRLTVL.

V and J are TRBV29-1 and TRBJ2-7; 8 bases align to TRBD1. This CDR3 has 13 amino acids. The germline CDR1 and CDR2 sequences are SQVTM and ANQGSEA. V shed 3 bases and J 3 bases; nucleotides not matched to a gene: 4. CDR3 sequence (DNA): TGCAGCGTTGACGGGACAGGAGTCTACGAGCAGTACTTC. Its protein is CSVDGTGVYEQYF.

The chain carries TRBV2 and TRBJ2-3, with 7 bases aligning to TRBD2. CDR1 and CDR2 (germline): SNHLY, FYNNEI. With 7 bases clipped from V and 6 bases from J, the junction kept 7 bases outside the gene matches. The CDR3 is 13 amino acids. CDR3 amino acids: CASTLALGDTQYF. The DNA for the CDR3 is TGTGCCAGCACACTAGCGTTGGGGGATACGCAGTATTTT.

The genes are TRBV7-9 and TRBJ2-1; D is unclear. Trimming removed 3 bases from V and 0 bases from J, with 6 bases in between. Per the germline V gene, CDR1 is SEHNR and CDR2 is FQNEAQ (reference sequence). The CDR3 has 14 residues. The CDR3 reads CASSLVGSYNEQFF. The CDR3 DNA reads as TGTGCCAGCAGCTTGGTAGGCTCCTACAATGAGCAGTTCTTC. The whole variable domain, remainder taken from reference TRBV7-9 and TRBJ2-1, is DTGVSQNPRHKITKRGQNVTFRCDPISEHNRLYWYRQTLGQGPEFLTYFQNEAQLEKSRLLSDRFSAERPKGSFSTLEIQRTEQGDSAMYLCASSLVGSYNEQFFGPGTRLTVL.

The V call is TRBV12-5, the J call TRBJ1-2; no reliable D call. The V end was cut by 1 base, the J end by 2 bases, with 5 bases between. CDR1 and CDR2 from the germline V gene are LGHNT and FRNRAP. The CDR3 has 13 residues. The DNA of the CDR3 is TGTGCTAGTGGTTTGGGGTTAAACTATGGCTACACCTTC. This sequence encodes CASGLGLNYGYTF. The full variable domain, rest sourced from reference TRBV12-5 and TRBJ1-2, is DARVTQTPRHKVTEMGQEVTMRCQPILGHNTVFWYRQTMMQGLELLAYFRNRAPLDDSGMPKDRFSAEMPDATLATLKIQPSEPRDSAVYFCASGLGLNYGYTFGSGTRLTVV.

In its sample, this clone was seen once. The genes are TRBV2 and TRBJ1-2; a possible D gene is TRBD1 (5 bases). CDR3 length: 13 residues. V shed 6 bases and J shed 2 bases, with 10 bases lying between them. Germline V CDR1 and CDR2: SNHLY, FYNNEI. CDR3 amino acids: CASRPSGNYGYTF. DNA of the CDR3: TGTGCCAGCAGGCCATCAGGGAACTATGGCTACACCTTC.

The V call is TRBV28, the J call TRBJ1-2; D not resolved. The CDR3 runs 11 residues. Deletions cut 3 bases from V and 8 bases from J, with 7 bases between. Germline V lookup: CDR1 MDHEN, CDR2 SYDVKM. The CDR3 is CASSLEEGYTF. The CDR3 DNA reads TGTGCCAGCAGTTTGGAGGAGGGCTACACCTTC.